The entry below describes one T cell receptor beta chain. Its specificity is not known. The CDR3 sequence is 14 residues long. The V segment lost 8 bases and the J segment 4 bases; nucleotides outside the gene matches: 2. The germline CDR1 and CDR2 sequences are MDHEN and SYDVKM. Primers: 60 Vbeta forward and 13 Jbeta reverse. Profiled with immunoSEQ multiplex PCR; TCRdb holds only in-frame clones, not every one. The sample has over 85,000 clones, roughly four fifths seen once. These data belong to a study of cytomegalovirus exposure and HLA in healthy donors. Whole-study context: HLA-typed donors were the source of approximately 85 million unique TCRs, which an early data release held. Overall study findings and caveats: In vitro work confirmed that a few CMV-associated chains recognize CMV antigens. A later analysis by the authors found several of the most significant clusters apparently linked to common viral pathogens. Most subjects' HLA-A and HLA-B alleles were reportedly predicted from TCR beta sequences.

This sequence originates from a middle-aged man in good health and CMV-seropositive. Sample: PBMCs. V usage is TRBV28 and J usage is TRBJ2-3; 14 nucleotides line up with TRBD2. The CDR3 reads CASGTSGGSDTQYF. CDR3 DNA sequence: TGTGCCAGCGGGACTAGCGGGGGTTCAGATACGCAGTATTTT.